These T cell receptor beta chains were read from a single sample in a study of T cells after yellow fever vaccination. From the 5' RACE reads, TCRdb called clonotypes with MiXCR, one entry per CDR3 protein. The sample carries fewer than 450,000 distinct CDR3 sequences, about 7.8% recorded once. The source was PBMCs, collected roughly 47 days after the first yellow fever vaccination. These receptors were obtained from a man aged 18 to 29 who received the YFV17D yellow fever vaccine. Both conserved end residues are part of each CDR3. Some rows mark clone size as missing; the rest say once, few, many or name a class of expanded clone.

J gene | clone size | V gene | CDR3 protein
TRBJ1-1 | . | TRBV21-1 | CASSAGQGDAEAFF
TRBJ2-7 | few | TRBV7-3 | CASSLFVGSYEQYF
TRBJ1-2 | . | TRBV6-2/TRBV6-3 | CASRSDRAHGYTF
TRBJ2-1 | . | TRBV4-1 | CASSQGRPRGRYNEQFF
TRBJ1-1 | many | TRBV12-3/TRBV12-4 | CASSLVVGSAEAFF
TRBJ1-2 | few | TRBV6-5 | CASSYLPGRGYGYTF
TRBJ1-1 | few | TRBV29-1 | CSVGLSEAFF
TRBJ1-4 | . | TRBV5-1 | CASSSNREKLFF
TRBJ2-7 | . | TRBV23-1 | CASSQPTGFGEQYF
TRBJ2-4 | few | TRBV20-1 | CSASFLTGGDKNIQYF
TRBJ2-3 | many | TRBV5-1 | CASSPGQSTDTQYF
TRBJ1-6 | . | TRBV5-1 | CASSLNLGGSYNSPLHF
TRBJ2-1 | . | TRBV4-3 | CASSPRSSGGEFF
TRBJ2-3 | . | TRBV4-3 | CASSQGSGGSRTDTQYF
TRBJ2-4 | . | TRBV7-8 | CASSPSAVVENIQYF
TRBJ2-5 | few | TRBV7-9 | CAEGDLGSVTQYF
TRBJ2-1 | few | TRBV5-1 | CASSFGGGDEQFF
TRBJ1-1 | few | TRBV12-3/TRBV12-4 | CASSQGERGPEAFF
TRBJ2-3 | few | TRBV5-1 | CASSTTPTLTDTQYF
TRBJ2-5 | few | TRBV5-1 | CASSLDQGGVGTQYF
TRBJ2-1 | few | TRBV20-1 | CSAMTTSPSYNEQFF
TRBJ1-2 | few | TRBV25-1 | CASSKGLHYGYTF
TRBJ2-1 | few | TRBV6-4 | CASSDYIRGEQFF
TRBJ2-1 | . | TRBV29-1 | CSVEETSGGFF
TRBJ2-7 | many | TRBV7-2 | CASSSSLRGYEQYF
TRBJ2-3 | few | TRBV5-5 | CASSAHLADTQYF
TRBJ2-2 | many | TRBV6-5 | CASSWRATPNTGELFF
TRBJ2-5 | once | TRBV12-3/TRBV12-4 | CASSYGQGVQETQYF
TRBJ1-2 | . | TRBV4-3 | CASSQVFRSQGHYGYTF